This T cell receptor beta chain was identified in a study of blood T cell repertoires in COVID-19. The CDR3 has 16 amino acids. V lost 7 bases, J lost 11 bases, and 18 bases stayed unmatched. Germline CDR1 MNHEY, CDR2 SMNVEV (reference sequence). The data were produced by immunoSEQ multiplex PCR, yet TCRdb's version contains in-frame clones alone and is incomplete. The data show 120,000 to 150,000 clones, with 80% to 90% seen just once and approximately 3.6% held by the top ten. This clone was picked up one time. The chain carries TRBV27 and TRBJ1-1; 11 bases match TRBD1. Input material: PBMCs or T cells enriched from blood (not recorded which). The sequence was collected from a woman aged 50 to 60 with acute COVID-19. The CDR3 sequence is CASNPPGTGGFFRAFF. The DNA for the CDR3 is TGTGCCAGCAACCCTCCCGGGACAGGGGGTTTCTTTCGGGCTTTCTTT.